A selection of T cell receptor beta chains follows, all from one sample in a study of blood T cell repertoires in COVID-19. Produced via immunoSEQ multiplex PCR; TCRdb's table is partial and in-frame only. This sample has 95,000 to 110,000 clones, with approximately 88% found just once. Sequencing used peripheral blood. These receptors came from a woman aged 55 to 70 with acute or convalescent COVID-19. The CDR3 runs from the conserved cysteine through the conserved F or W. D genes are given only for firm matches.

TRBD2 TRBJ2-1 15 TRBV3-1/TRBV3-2 CASSPGVAGDRARFF TGTGCCAGCAGCCCGGGGGTAGCGGGAGATAGGGCCCGGTTCTTC
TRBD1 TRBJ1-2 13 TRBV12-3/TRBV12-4 CASRATGVRGYTF TGTGCCAGCAGAGCGACAGGGGTGCGGGGCTACACCTTC
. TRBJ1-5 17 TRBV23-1 CASSPPQGRPNGQPQHF TGCGCCAGCAGTCCTCCCCAGGGCAGGCCTAACGGGCAGCCCCAGCATTTT
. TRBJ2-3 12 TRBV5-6 CASSRLVDTQYF TGTGCCAGCAGCCGACTAGTAGATACGCAGTATTTT
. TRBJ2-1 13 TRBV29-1 CSVASGSLNEQFF TGCAGCGTTGCTTCTGGGAGTCTCAATGAGCAGTTCTTC
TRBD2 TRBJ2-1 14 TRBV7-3 CASSGTSGRRGPFF TGTGCCAGCAGCGGGACTAGCGGGAGACGAGGACCGTTCTTC
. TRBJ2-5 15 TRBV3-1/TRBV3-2 CASSQAAGLKETQYF TGTGCCAGCAGCCAAGCTGCGGGATTAAAGGAGACCCAGTACTTC
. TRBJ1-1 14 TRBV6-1 CASSEASMNTEAFF TGTGCCAGCAGTGAAGCTTCCATGAACACTGAAGCTTTCTTT
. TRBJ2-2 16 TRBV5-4 CASSPQGFANTGELFF TGTGCCAGCAGCCCTCAGGGGTTCGCGAACACCGGGGAGCTGTTTTTT
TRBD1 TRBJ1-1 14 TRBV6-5 CASRQGAMNTEAFF TGTGCCAGTAGACAGGGGGCAATGAACACTGAAGCTTTCTTT
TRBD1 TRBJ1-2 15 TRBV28 CASRENRGPGYGYTF TGTGCCAGCAGAGAAAACAGGGGGCCCGGCTATGGCTACACCTTC
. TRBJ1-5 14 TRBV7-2 CASSSGVGNQPQHF TGTGCCAGCAGCTCAGGGGTGGGAAATCAGCCCCAGCATTTT
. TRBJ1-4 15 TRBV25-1 CASSRPLGGNEKLFF TGTGCCAGCAGTCGCCCACTAGGGGGTAATGAAAAACTGTTTTTT
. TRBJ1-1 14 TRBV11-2 CASSEGSSNTEAFF TGTGCCAGCAGCGAGGGAAGCTCGAACACTGAAGCTTTCTTT
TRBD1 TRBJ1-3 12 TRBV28 CASSPRTGTIYF TGTGCCAGCAGTCCTAGGACAGGTACCATATATTTT
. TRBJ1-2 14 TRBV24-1 CATSDITRNGGYTF TGTGCCACCAGTGACATTACGAGGAACGGAGGCTACACCTTC
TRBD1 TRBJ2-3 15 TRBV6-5 CASSYTSGQADTQYF TGTGCCAGCAGTTATACCTCCGGACAGGCGGATACGCAGTATTTT
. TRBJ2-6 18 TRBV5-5 CASSLAETDLSGANVLTF TGTGCCAGCAGCTTGGCCGAGACAGACCTCTCTGGGGCCAACGTCCTGACTTTC
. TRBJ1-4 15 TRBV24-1 CATSDAGSPNEKLFF TGTGCCACCAGTGATGCCGGGAGTCCTAATGAAAAACTGTTTTTT
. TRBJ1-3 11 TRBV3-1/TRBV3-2 CASSQVGPLYF TGTGCCAGCAGCCAAGTTGGGCCCTTATATTTT
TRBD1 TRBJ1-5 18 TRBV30 CAWSPRWVGDRVDQPQHF TGTGCCTGGAGTCCCCGTTGGGTAGGGGACAGGGTGGATCAGCCCCAGCATTTT
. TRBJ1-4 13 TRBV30 CAWSVQQFEKLFF TGTGCCTGGAGTGTACAGCAATTTGAAAAACTGTTTTTT